These 30 T cell receptor beta chains came from one sample sequenced in a study of blood T cell repertoires in COVID-19. Sequenced by immunoSEQ multiplex PCR; TCRdb stores in-frame clones only, minus some. The table has 200,000 to 250,000 clones, 82% seen once. Sample: peripheral blood. The origin of the receptors is a woman of 80 years or more with acute or convalescent COVID-19.

This clone has just one count. The chain carries TRBV7-3 and TRBJ1-1; possibly TRBD1 for D (5 bases). Per the germline V gene, CDR1 is SGHTA and CDR2 is FQGTGA. The CDR3 consists of 14 residues. Trimming cost V 5 bases and J 1 base, with 11 bases left between them. The CDR3 spells CASSPSDRNTEAFF. The CDR3 coding sequence is TGTGCCAGCAGCCCCTCAGACAGGAACACTGAAGCTTTCTTT.

The chain carries TRBV18 and TRBJ2-5; D is ambiguous. Between the trimmed V and J ends, which lost 6 bases and 2 bases, there was a span of 10 bases. Looked up from germline, CDR1 is KGHSH and CDR2 is LQKENI. This CDR3 region has 13 residues. CDR3 region: CASSRQVQETQYF. The CDR3 region has the DNA TGTGCCAGCTCGCGACAAGTACAAGAGACCCAGTACTTC.

This clone was counted a few times. V usage is TRBV15 and J usage is TRBJ2-7, with TRBD1 as a possible D gene (5 bases). V was pared by 0 bases and J by 6 bases, with 15 bases between. Looked up from germline, CDR1 is LNHNV and CDR2 is YYDKDF (reference sequence). This CDR3 spans 15 amino acids. CDR3 in amino acids: CATSRDLGAIGEQYF. In DNA form, the CDR3 reads TGTGCCACCAGCAGAGATCTTGGGGCGATTGGCGAGCAGTACTTC.

V usage is TRBV5-1 and J usage is TRBJ1-2; TRBD1 is a possible D gene (5 bases). The germline CDR1 and CDR2 sequences are SGHRS and YFSETQ. Trimming cost V 4 bases and J 6 bases, with 16 bases left between them. The CDR3 contains 14 residues. The CDR3 nucleotides read TGCGCCAGCAGCCAGGGTACAGCACCACATGGCTACACCTTC. It is translated as CASSQGTAPHGYTF. The full variable domain, with the rest looked up from reference TRBV5-1 and TRBJ1-2, is KAGVTQTPRYLIKTRGQQVTLSCSPISGHRSVSWYQQTPGQGLQFLFEYFSETQRNKGNFPGRFSGRQFSNSRSEMNVSTLELGDSALYLCASSQGTAPHGYTFGSGTRLTVV.

The chain recombines TRBV27 with TRBJ1-6; a weak D match, TRBD1 (6 bases). CDR3 length equals 14 residues. Between the trimmed V and J ends, which lost 4 bases and 13 bases, there was a span of 17 bases. Germline V CDR1 and CDR2: MNHEY, SMNVEV (reference sequence). CDR3 region: CASSSRDMDFPLHF. CDR3 in DNA: TGTGCCAGCAGTTCCCGGGACATGGATTTCCCCCTCCACTTT.

This CDR3 is CASSKRVTSGGLNTGELFF. DNA of the CDR3: TGTGCCAGCAGCAAAAGAGTGACTAGCGGGGGCCTAAACACCGGGGAGCTGTTTTTT. This chain links TRBV11-2 with TRBJ2-2; TRBD2 matches 12 bases. In germline, CDR1 is SGHAT, CDR2 FQNNGV. This CDR3 region has 19 residues. V trimming: 5 bases; J trimming: 2 bases; junction bases outside the gene matches: 12.

The rearrangement links TRBV7-2 to TRBJ1-1; D gene ambiguous. The CDR3 length is 14 residues. Germline CDR1 reads SGHTA; CDR2 reads FQGNSA. V lost 0 bases and J lost 2, with 7 bases in between. Here the CDR3 reads CASSLAVVNTEAFF. CDR3 coding DNA: TGTGCCAGCAGCTTAGCGGTAGTAAACACTGAAGCTTTCTTT.

The rearrangement links TRBV25-1 to TRBJ1-1; a possible D gene is TRBD1 (5 bases). Germline CDR1 reads MGHDK; CDR2 reads SYGVNS. The CDR3 runs to 13 residues. Trimming took off 0 bases at V and 4 bases at J, with 6 bases between the two ends. The CDR3 DNA is TGTGCCAGCAGTGAATATAGGGGCACTGAAGCTTTCTTT. This translates into CASSEYRGTEAFF.

This chain connects TRBV5-1 to TRBJ1-1, with D hard to call. This CDR3 spans 14 amino acids. Trimming removed 1 base from V and 0 bases from J, with 7 bases in between. The V gene's germline CDR1 is SGHRS and CDR2 YFSETQ. CDR3 nucleotide sequence: TGCGCCAGCAGCTTGATCTCCGTGAACACTGAAGCTTTCTTT. Protein: CASSLISVNTEAFF.

V is TRBV3-1 (or the pseudogene TRBV3-2) and J is TRBJ1-3; TRBD1 matches 12 bases. The CDR3 has 20 residues. The germline V gene encodes CDR1 LGHDT and CDR2 YNNKEL (reference sequence). With V trimmed by 1 base and J by 0 bases, 10 bases remained unmatched. The CDR3 nucleotides are TGTGCCAGCAGCCAAGGCCCCGGGACAGGGGGCCGGCTCTCTGGAAACACCATATATTTT. The encoded protein is CASSQGPGTGGRLSGNTIYF.

V usage is TRBV27 and J usage is TRBJ1-5, with D hard to call. Germline V gene sequence: CDR1 MNHEY, CDR2 SMNVEV (reference sequence). V lost 5 bases and J lost 1, with 15 bases in between. The CDR3 is 16 amino acids. The CDR3 DNA reads as TGTGCCAGCAGTCCCTCCCAGGTTCTCAGCAATCAGCCCCAGCATTTT. Protein product: CASSPSQVLSNQPQHF.

The chain uses TRBV9 and TRBJ2-1; 8 bases are shared with TRBD2. CDR3 length: 17 residues. V lost 2 bases and J lost 2; bases outside the gene matches: 9. Germline CDR1 SGDLS, CDR2 YYNGEE. CDR3 amino acids: CASSVSGTGRPYNEQFF. In DNA form, the CDR3 reads TGTGCCAGCAGCGTTAGCGGGACCGGGCGTCCCTACAATGAGCAGTTCTTC.

The chain combines TRBV29-1 with TRBJ2-7; 9 positions agree with TRBD1. The V and J ends lost 5 bases and 1 base, in that order; junction bases with no gene match: 9. The CDR3 totals 15 residues. The germline CDR1 and CDR2 sequences are SQVTM and ANQGSEA. CDR3 sequence (DNA): TGCAGCGTTACATTCCGGGACAGGGCTTCCTACGAGCAGTACTTC. Its translation is CSVTFRDRASYEQYF.

V gene TRBV6-5 combines with J gene TRBJ1-1, with a weak D call TRBD1 (6 bases). V shed 6 bases and J shed 6 bases, with 11 bases lying between them. Germline V gives CDR1 MNHEY, CDR2 SVGAGI. The CDR3 has 12 residues. CDR3 residues: CASSLQGSEAFF. In DNA, the CDR3 is TGTGCCAGCAGCTTACAGGGTTCTGAAGCTTTCTTT.

The chain has TRBV5-1 and TRBJ1-2, with 9 nucleotides matching TRBD1. V was pared by 7 bases and J by 6 bases, with 10 bases of the junction left unmatched. CDR1 is SGHRS, CDR2 YFSETQ, per germline. The CDR3 is 14 amino acids. The CDR3 protein is CASARDRVWDGYTF. CDR3 bases: TGCGCCAGCGCACGGGACAGGGTTTGGGATGGCTACACCTTC. The complete variable domain, with remaining parts taken from reference TRBV5-1 and TRBJ1-2, reads KAGVTQTPRYLIKTRGQQVTLSCSPISGHRSVSWYQQTPGQGLQFLFEYFSETQRNKGNFPGRFSGRQFSNSRSEMNVSTLELGDSALYLCASARDRVWDGYTFGSGTRLTVV.

Details on this clone: The sample contains more than one DNA sequence encoding this CDR3. The chain links TRBV4-1 to TRBJ2-3; TRBD1 might be the D (5 bases). The CDR3 contains 13 residues. Germline lookup yields CDR1 MGHRA and CDR2 YSYEKL. V lost 3 bases and J 3 bases, leaving 7 bases between the germline ends. CDR3 nucleotides: TGCGCCAGCAGCCAGCAGGGAACAGATACGCAGTATTTT. Amino acid sequence: CASSQQGTDTQYF.

This clone appeared a few times. The gene calls are TRBV27 and TRBJ1-1; 9 bases align to TRBD1. The V and J ends lost 6 bases and 4 bases, in that order; junction bases with no gene match: 6. Germline CDR1 reads MNHEY; CDR2 reads SMNVEV (reference sequence). This CDR3 has 14 residues. The CDR3 here is CASSWTGVATEAFF. CDR3 bases: TGTGCCAGCAGCTGGACAGGGGTAGCCACTGAAGCTTTCTTT.

The chain combines TRBV27 with TRBJ1-1; weak D call: TRBD1 (6 bases). CDR3 length equals 14 residues. Germline CDR1 MNHEY, CDR2 SMNVEV (reference sequence). Trimming took off 10 bases at V and 7 bases at J, with 22 bases between the two ends. CDR3 DNA: TGTGCCACCGTGTTAGACAGGTCCTCTGGTGAAGCTTTCTTT. Its protein product is CATVLDRSSGEAFF.

The gene calls are TRBV7-2 and TRBJ1-2; 8 bases fit TRBD1. Trimming cost V 3 bases and J 4 bases; bases outside gene matches: 7. CDR1 is SGHTA and CDR2 is FQGNSA in the germline V gene. The CDR3 spans 15 residues. CDR3 protein: CASSFFGQGGYGYTF. The DNA for the CDR3 is TGTGCCAGCAGCTTCTTCGGACAGGGAGGCTATGGCTACACCTTC.

This chain connects TRBV7-2 to TRBJ2-2, with 8 bases lining up with TRBD2. V lost 8 bases, J lost 8 bases, and 10 bases stayed unmatched. This CDR3 spans 14 amino acids. CDR1 and CDR2 (germline): SGHTA, FQGNSA. In DNA form, the CDR3 reads TGTGCCAGCGCCGCGGGACTAGTAGGAGGGGAGCTGTTTTTT. Protein product: CASAAGLVGGELFF.

The gene calls are TRBV7-8 and TRBJ1-1; D gene uncertain. The CDR3 is 15 residues long. Germline CDR1 reads SGHVS; CDR2 reads FQNEAQ. Deletions cut 5 bases from V and 3 bases from J, with 16 bases between. The CDR3: CASSRGEARYTEAFF. CDR3 DNA: TGTGCCAGCAGCCGAGGCGAGGCAAGGTACACTGAAGCTTTCTTT. The full variable domain, completed using reference TRBV7-8 and TRBJ1-1, is GAGVSQSPRYKVAKRGQDVALRCDPISGHVSLFWYQQALGQGPEFLTYFQNEAQLDKSGLPSDRFFAERPEGSVSTLKIQRTQQEDSAVYLCASSRGEARYTEAFFGQGTRLTVV.

This clone appeared a few times. The rearrangement links TRBV3-1 (or the pseudogene TRBV3-2) to TRBJ1-3; D is possibly TRBD1 (5 bases). CDR3 size: 17 residues. Trimming shortened V by 0 bases and J by 0 bases, and 12 bases separated the two germline ends. From germline, CDR1 is LGHDT and CDR2 YNNKEL (reference sequence). The CDR3 nucleotides read TGTGCCAGCAGCCAAGATGGGAGGGGACTCTCTGGAAACACCATATATTTT. This encodes CASSQDGRGLSGNTIYF.

This clone was recorded once. The chain combines TRBV5-1 with TRBJ1-1, with TRBD1 matching 8 bases. The CDR3 is 14 amino acids. J lost 4 bases, V lost 2 bases, and 4 bases had no gene match. Germline CDR1 is SGHRS and CDR2 is YFSETQ. The CDR3 DNA reads TGCGCCAGCAGCTTAGGGACAGGACCCACTGAAGCTTTCTTT. Translation: CASSLGTGPTEAFF.

The sample holds a few counts of this clone. This sequence joins TRBV19 and TRBJ2-3; no clear D. The CDR3 runs to 14 residues. The germline V and J ends were trimmed by 1 base and 5 bases, with 10 bases remaining between them. Germline CDR1 reads LNHDA; CDR2 reads SQIVND (reference sequence). The CDR3 loop is CASSIVDSLDTQYF. CDR3 DNA: TGTGCCAGTAGTATAGTTGATAGCCTAGATACGCAGTATTTT.

This sequence joins TRBV27 and TRBJ1-2; D perhaps matches TRBD1 (5 bases). Germline lookup yields CDR1 MNHEY and CDR2 SMNVEV (reference sequence). V lost 3 bases and J 7 bases, leaving 12 bases between the germline ends. The CDR3 consists of 13 residues. CDR3 bases: TGTGCCAGCAGTTTCGGGGGGGGAAGTGGCTACACCTTC. Its protein product is CASSFGGGSGYTF.

The V call is TRBV10-3, the J call TRBJ2-5, with no clear D. The CDR3 is made up of 13 amino acids. Trimming stripped 3 bases from V and 1 base from J, with 6 bases between. Germline-derived CDR1 and CDR2 are ENHRY and SYGVKD. CDR3 DNA sequence: TGTGCCATCAGTGAACTATCCCAAGAGACCCAGTACTTC. This sequence encodes CAISELSQETQYF.

The chain links TRBV11-2 to TRBJ1-1, with 8 positions matching TRBD1. The CDR3 is 15 amino acids. The J segment lost 1 base and the V segment lost 5 bases, leaving 6 bases of the junction unmatched. Germline V gives CDR1 SGHAT, CDR2 FQNNGV. This chain's CDR3 is CASSPPGQENTEAFF. As DNA, the CDR3 is TGTGCCAGCAGCCCCCCGGGACAGGAGAACACTGAAGCTTTCTTT.

J is TRBJ2-2 and V is TRBV27; 7 bases fit TRBD2. V trimming: 4 bases; J trimming: 4 bases; junction bases outside the gene matches: 6. The CDR3 spans 15 residues. The germline gives CDR1 MNHEY, CDR2 SMNVEV (reference sequence). The CDR3 loop reads CASSSLGGFTGELFF. The CDR3 DNA sequence: TGTGCCAGCAGTTCTTTGGGGGGGTTCACCGGGGAGCTGTTTTTT.

The rearrangement joins TRBV3-1 (or the pseudogene TRBV3-2) to TRBJ1-1; 7 nucleotides align to TRBD1. The CDR3 consists of 13 residues. V was pared by 8 bases and J by 4 bases, with 7 bases of the junction left unmatched. The V gene's germline CDR1 is LGHDT and CDR2 YNNKEL (reference sequence). The CDR3 loop is CASGFQGGTEAFF. The CDR3 DNA follows: TGTGCCAGCGGATTCCAGGGGGGCACTGAAGCTTTCTTT.

The chain is built from TRBV6-6 and TRBJ1-1; 8 nucleotides line up with TRBD1. The CDR3 is 14 residues long. V dropped 6 bases and J dropped 4; count of bases not matched to a gene: 7. The germline V gene has CDR1 MNHNY and CDR2 SVGAGI (reference sequence). In DNA form, the CDR3 reads TGTGCCAGCAGCCAGCGGACAGGGACCACTGAAGCTTTCTTT. Translating gives CASSQRTGTTEAFF.